Listed here are 30 T cell receptor beta chains from one sample, sequenced in a study of OX40 agonist ivuxolimab in advanced cancers. Libraries were made using the immunoSEQ multiplex PCR assay. TCRdb re-hosts the immuneACCESS table, in-frame sequences only. Its copies lack some clones; in the studies checked, an unresolved V gene accounts for under half of them, and the cause for the rest is not known. This sample gives around 62,000 clones in total; about nine tenths of them show up just once. Clones ranked in the top ten supply 0.38% of the sample. The sample here was CD4+ or CD8+ T cells sorted from blood, taken in a trial of the OX40 agonist ivuxolimab. These receptors came from an adult with an advanced solid tumor such as melanoma, head and neck, liver or kidney cancer.

The chain joins TRBV5-6 to TRBJ2-1, with 12 bases aligning to TRBD2. J was trimmed by 7 bases and V by 4 bases; bases with no gene match: 6. The germline gives CDR1 SGHDT, CDR2 YYEEEE. This CDR3 has 15 amino acids. The CDR3 bases are TGTGCCAGCAGCATGGGACTAGCGGGTGGGAATGAGCAGTTCTTC. This gives the protein CASSMGLAGGNEQFF.

The rearrangement links TRBV7-2 to TRBJ1-2, with TRBD1 identical over 9 bases. V dropped 5 bases and J dropped 2; count of bases not matched to a gene: 12. This CDR3 comprises 17 residues. Germline CDR1 SGHTA, CDR2 FQGNSA. For the CDR3, the DNA is TGTGCCAGCAGCCAGAGGCTCACAGGGGGCCCAAACTATGGCTACACCTTC. It is translated as CASSQRLTGGPNYGYTF.

The V gene is TRBV7-7, the J gene TRBJ2-7; tentatively, D is TRBD1 or TRBD2 (5 bases each). Looked up from germline, CDR1 is SSHAT and CDR2 is FNYEAQ (reference sequence). This CDR3 contains 12 residues. Trimming took 11 bases from V and 6 from J, leaving 17 bases between them. CDR3 nucleotides: TGTGCCGTCGACGTTGGGGGAAGCGAGCAGTACTTC. Amino acids: CAVDVGGSEQYF.

The chain employs TRBV19 and TRBJ2-7; D is ambiguous. The CDR3 loop spans 14 amino acids. CDR1 is LNHDA and CDR2 is SQIVND in the germline V gene (reference sequence). V dropped 3 bases and J dropped 4 bases, with 13 bases sitting between them. Written as DNA, the CDR3 is TGTGCCAGTAGTATTCAGACCGGATCGTACGAGCAGTACTTC. This codes for CASSIQTGSYEQYF.

This rearrangement joins TRBV4-2 to TRBJ2-5, with D possibly matching TRBD2 (5 bases). CDR1 is LGHNA, CDR2 YNFKEQ, per germline. Trimming removed 0 bases from V and 3 bases from J, with 11 bases in between. The CDR3 has 15 residues. CDR3 in amino acids: CASSQDGNSEETQYF. In nucleotides, the CDR3 is TGTGCCAGCAGCCAAGACGGGAATAGCGAAGAGACCCAGTACTTC.

This chain connects TRBV7-9 to TRBJ1-1; 7 bases align to TRBD1. Germline V CDR1 and CDR2: SEHNR, FQNEAQ (reference sequence). The CDR3 contains 16 residues. J lost 5 bases, V lost 5 bases, and 14 bases had no gene match. CDR3 nucleotide sequence: TGTGCCAGCAGCCAGGGGGTCACAGGGGCTCGGACTGAAGCTTTCTTT. It codes for CASSQGVTGARTEAFF.

V and J are TRBV11-2 and TRBJ2-7, with 8 nucleotides matching TRBD1. This CDR3 spans 15 amino acids. Germline values: CDR1 SGHAT, CDR2 FQNNGV. The V segment lost 1 base and the J segment 3 bases; nucleotides outside the gene matches: 5. CDR3 DNA: TGTGCCAGCAGCTTAGCCCCCAGGGGGCGCTACGAGCAGTACTTC. It specifies CASSLAPRGRYEQYF.

This rearrangement joins TRBV5-8 to TRBJ2-7; D gene unclear. V was clipped by 0 bases and J by 4 bases, with 5 bases between them. Germline values: CDR1 SGHTS, CDR2 YDEGEE. The CDR3 length is 12 residues. The CDR3 loop is CASSLAAYEQYF. The CDR3 nucleotides read TGTGCCAGCAGCTTGGCCGCGTACGAGCAGTACTTC.

The chain employs TRBV7-6 and TRBJ2-1; D gene unclear. Germline assignment: CDR1 SGHVS and CDR2 FNYEAQ. V lost 5 bases to trimming and J lost 0 bases, with 17 bases between them. The CDR3 has 17 amino acids. CDR3 in amino acids: CASSPPQWGSSYNEQFF. CDR3 in DNA: TGTGCCAGCAGCCCACCCCAGTGGGGTAGCTCCTACAATGAGCAGTTCTTC.

The CDR3: CASTPSGQFIAETQYF. The CDR3 DNA follows: TGTGCCAGCACCCCCAGCGGGCAGTTTATCGCGGAGACCCAGTACTTC. The chain uses TRBV11-2 and TRBJ2-5, with D possibly matching TRBD2 (6 bases). The CDR3 consists of 16 residues. CDR1 is SGHAT, CDR2 FQNNGV, per germline. Trimming removed 7 bases at V and 5 bases at J, with 23 bases between.

The chain couples TRBV13 to TRBJ1-1, with 9 bases lining up with TRBD1. V lost 6 bases to trimming and J lost 1 base; unmatched junction nucleotides: 9. This CDR3 has 16 amino acids. Germline values: CDR1 PRHDT, CDR2 FYEKMQ (reference sequence). CDR3 protein: CASSFRPGQGNTEAFF. CDR3 coding DNA: TGTGCCAGCAGTTTCAGACCGGGACAGGGGAACACTGAAGCTTTCTTT.

The genes are TRBV7-2 and TRBJ2-1; D possibly corresponds to TRBD1 (6 bases). Between the trimmed V and J ends, which lost 1 base and 4 bases, there was a span of 11 bases. The germline V gene has CDR1 SGHTA and CDR2 FQGNSA. The CDR3 is made up of 15 amino acids. CDR3 residues: CASSLDRALYNEQFF. In DNA form, the CDR3 reads TGTGCCAGCAGCTTAGACAGGGCGCTTTACAATGAGCAGTTCTTC. Full variable domain (missing parts from reference TRBV7-2 and TRBJ2-1): GAGVSQSPSNKVTEKGKDVELRCDPISGHTALYWYRQSLGQGLEFLIYFQGNSAPDKSGLPSDRFSAERTGGSVSTLTIQRTQQEDSAVYLCASSLDRALYNEQFFGPGTRLTVL.

This rearrangement joins TRBV30 to TRBJ2-3; D unresolved. Trimming left V 2 bases short and J 0 bases short, with 9 bases between. The CDR3 length is 14 residues. From germline, CDR1 is GTSNPN and CDR2 SVGIG (reference sequence). CDR3 sequence: CAWSQGPSTDTQYF. CDR3 in DNA: TGTGCCTGGAGTCAAGGCCCCAGCACAGATACGCAGTATTTT.

The V gene is TRBV19, the J gene TRBJ2-5; 8 bases are shared with TRBD1. Germline-derived CDR1 and CDR2 are LNHDA and SQIVND (reference sequence). The CDR3 totals 13 residues. The junction had 4 bases not matched to a gene; V was cut back by 6 bases and J by 4 bases. CDR3 region: CASRPTGGETQYF. The DNA of the CDR3 is TGTGCCAGTAGGCCTACAGGGGGAGAGACCCAGTACTTC.

The rearrangement uses TRBV6-1 and TRBJ2-7, with no clear D. The germline V and J ends were trimmed by 6 bases and 3 bases, with 6 bases remaining between them. CDR3 length: 11 amino acids. Per germline, CDR1 MNHNS and CDR2 SASEGT. CDR3 in DNA: TGTGCCAGCAGCGACATCTACGAGCAGTACTTC. This sequence encodes CASSDIYEQYF.

This rearrangement joins TRBV7-3 to TRBJ2-1; D might be TRBD2 (6 bases). Trimming removed 5 bases from V and 4 bases from J, with 18 bases in between. Germline CDR1 and CDR2: SGHTA and FQGTGA. This CDR3 is 16 amino acids long. CDR3 sequence (DNA): TGTGCCAGCAGCCCCCAGGCGGGGCCCCCTTACAATGAGCAGTTCTTC. It yields the protein CASSPQAGPPYNEQFF.

The V and J genes are TRBV27 and TRBJ2-7; D may correspond to TRBD1 or TRBD2 (5 bases each). V was clipped by 6 bases and J by 1 base, with 13 bases between them. The CDR3 length is 14 residues. From germline, CDR1 is MNHEY and CDR2 SMNVEV (reference sequence). The DNA for the CDR3 is TGTGCCAGCAGCCCTGTCAGGGAGTCCTACGAGCAGTACTTC. Protein: CASSPVRESYEQYF.

The V call is TRBV5-4, the J call TRBJ1-1; D not resolved. Germline loops: CDR1 SGHNT, CDR2 YYREEE (reference sequence). The CDR3 is made up of 14 amino acids. Trimming pared 4 bases from V and 4 bases from J, leaving 14 bases between. In DNA, the CDR3 is TGTGCCAGCAGCGGGAGCGGGCGCTCCACTGAAGCTTTCTTT. It yields the protein CASSGSGRSTEAFF.

The rearrangement uses TRBV6-5 and TRBJ1-1; no firm D call. Looked up from germline, CDR1 is MNHEY and CDR2 is SVGAGI. This CDR3 is built from 12 residues. The germline V and J ends were trimmed by 6 bases and 1 base, with 6 bases remaining between them. CDR3 protein: CASSPTNTEAFF. The CDR3 region has the DNA TGTGCCAGCAGCCCGACGAACACTGAAGCTTTCTTT.

This chain joins TRBV10-1 and TRBJ2-1; 10 nucleotides align to TRBD2. This CDR3 spans 15 amino acids. CDR1 is WNHNN, CDR2 SYGVQD, per germline (reference sequence). V shed 2 bases and J 8 bases; nucleotides not matched to a gene: 6. In DNA, the CDR3 is TGCGCCAGCAGTGAGCCTGCTAGCGGGGGATATGAGCAGTTCTTC. Translation gives CASSEPASGGYEQFF.

The J gene is TRBJ2-2, the V gene TRBV19; D is unclear. Trimming took off 3 bases at V and 4 bases at J, with 6 bases between the two ends. In germline, CDR1 is LNHDA, CDR2 SQIVND (reference sequence). The CDR3 has 13 residues. The CDR3 sequence is CASSILLTGELFF. The CDR3, as DNA: TGTGCCAGTAGTATCTTACTCACCGGGGAGCTGTTTTTT.

This sequence joins TRBV27 and TRBJ2-7; D perhaps matches TRBD1 (6 bases). Germline V gene lookup returns CDR1 MNHEY and CDR2 SMNVEV (reference sequence). Trimming shortened V by 4 bases and J by 5 bases, and 12 bases separated the two germline ends. The CDR3 loop spans 13 amino acids. CDR3 sequence (DNA): TGTGCCAGCAGTTGGACAGTCATCCACGAGCAGTACTTC. The encoded protein is CASSWTVIHEQYF.

The chain employs TRBV5-4 and TRBJ1-1, with TRBD1 matching over 8 bases. CDR3 length equals 13 residues. J lost 4 bases, V lost 3 bases, and 2 bases had no gene match. Germline CDR1 and CDR2: SGHNT and YYREEE (reference sequence). CDR3 amino acids: CASSSQGGTEAFF. The CDR3 DNA is TGTGCCAGCAGCTCACAGGGGGGCACTGAAGCTTTCTTT.

The chain links TRBV5-1 to TRBJ2-3, with D perhaps TRBD2 (5 bases). V was trimmed by 0 bases and J by 2 bases, leaving 10 bases between them. CDR3 length: 15 amino acids. Germline V gene sequence: CDR1 SGHRS, CDR2 YFSETQ. CDR3 loop: CASSLGRAYTDTQYF. The CDR3 DNA sequence: TGCGCCAGCAGCTTGGGGCGGGCGTACACAGATACGCAGTATTTT.

The chain is built from TRBV30 and TRBJ1-5; TRBD1 might be the D (5 bases). Germline CDR1 is GTSNPN and CDR2 is SVGIG (reference sequence). CDR3 length: 13 residues. V shed 6 bases and J shed 5 bases, with 14 bases lying between them. The CDR3 loop reads CACAGGIDQPQHF. DNA of the CDR3: TGTGCCTGCGCGGGGGGGATCGATCAGCCCCAGCATTTT.

The J gene is TRBJ1-2, the V gene TRBV6-5; TRBD1 is a possible D gene (5 bases). There are 13 residues in the CDR3. Trimming pared 0 bases from V and 7 bases from J, leaving 9 bases between. CDR1 and CDR2 from the germline V gene are MNHEY and SVGAGI. The chain's CDR3 is CASSYSTQGGYTF. CDR3 nucleotides: TGTGCCAGCAGTTACTCGACTCAGGGTGGCTACACCTTC.

This clone occurred once. The gene calls are TRBV5-6 and TRBJ2-2; possibly TRBD1 for D (5 bases). V was shortened by 9 bases and J by 4 bases, with 13 bases between the two germline ends. The germline gives CDR1 SGHDT, CDR2 YYEEEE. The length of the CDR3 is 13 residues. The CDR3 here is CATFLGRTGELFF. The CDR3 nucleotides read TGTGCCACCTTCCTGGGGCGCACCGGGGAGCTGTTTTTT.

The V call is TRBV4-1, the J call TRBJ2-3; 7 bases match TRBD2. Germline V gene data show CDR1 as MGHRA and CDR2 as YSYEKL. J lost 2 bases, V lost 4 bases, and 9 bases had no gene match. The CDR3 loop spans 16 amino acids. CDR3 loop: CASSLSEGDYTDTQYF. The DNA for the CDR3 is TGCGCCAGCAGCCTGTCCGAAGGGGACTACACAGATACGCAGTATTTT.

The rearrangement uses TRBV9 and TRBJ2-3; D is perhaps TRBD2 (5 bases). CDR1 is SGDLS, CDR2 YYNGEE, per germline. The CDR3 totals 17 residues. Between the trimmed V and J ends, which lost 3 bases and 2 bases, there was a span of 19 bases. CDR3 protein: CASSAQLRLRDTDTQYF. The CDR3 DNA reads as TGTGCCAGCAGCGCCCAATTAAGGTTACGGGACACAGATACGCAGTATTTT.

The chain recombines TRBV30 with TRBJ2-1; the match to TRBD2 covers 8 bases. The CDR3 contains 15 residues. V was pared by 0 bases and J by 7 bases, with 8 bases of the junction left unmatched. Germline-derived CDR1 and CDR2 are GTSNPN and SVGIG (reference sequence). The CDR3 DNA follows: TGTGCCTGGAGTGTACGGCGGGGGGCTGGAAATGAGCAGTTCTTC. Its protein product is CAWSVRRGAGNEQFF.